A single T cell receptor beta chain is shown here with its context. This clone has only one observation. There is no known antigen for this receptor. No clone much larger than this one lies a single base away; base qualities are absent. This record belongs to a study of beta chain features in type 1 diabetes (dated by TCRdb to 2016 to 2019). Regarding the study in general: Mean age, gender distribution, total cell number and subset yield did not differ between patients and healthy donors. A total of some 100,000,000 sorted cells were examined across all samples, and a strong correlation was observed between cell number per subset and RNA yield. Naive and central memory subsets were obtained from all 30 or so donors, but regulatory and stem cell-like memory subsets were isolated from only 8 patients and roughly 8 healthy donors. In the study, recently diagnosed type 1 diabetes patients and matched healthy donors were compared on the TCRB repertoires of their sorted circulating CD4+ T cell subsets.

Broad study findings and their caveats: Because the HLA sub-analyses included only small numbers of individuals, any influence of HLA type on TCRB rearrangement was left unresolved. Patients with type 1 diabetes made fewer insertions and deleted more nucleotides at VDJ recombination sites, implying thymic rearrangement abnormalities. PCR might favor shorter templates, but patient and control samples were amplified and corrected together, so any skew would affect both groups equally. Naive, central memory and regulatory TCRB repertoires appeared to be more similar among patients than among healthy donors. Because cDNA was sequenced instead of genomic DNA, highly expressing activated cells could be over-represented, though the groups showed no difference in activation or CD3 levels. Type 1 diabetes patients showed a moderate but significant shortening of TCRB CDR3 length in all four CD4+ subsets.

In the germline V gene, CDR1 corresponds to SQVTM and CDR2 to ANQGSEA. The CDR3 runs 13 residues from the cysteine to the phenylalanine. Kept here is only the CDR3 DNA, which spans 39 bases and is read in frame from base 1. Relative to germline, V is 6 bases shorter and J is 7 bases shorter, with 18 bases between their ends. The entire amount of isolated RNA was reverse transcribed using the High Capacity cDNA Reverse Transcription Kit, so the sequenced TCRB transcripts were expressed ones. Deep immunoSEQ sequencing was applied to naive, central memory and regulatory T cell samples, giving an average of roughly 3.5 million total reads per sample. After sorted cells were lysed in RLT buffer, RNA was extracted with DNase-treated RNeasy Micro or Mini kits, with the choice depending on cell number. To prevent cross-contamination, every cell subset was processed on its own, while patient and healthy donor samples were processed together. TCRB sequences were amplified from cDNA with the immunoSEQ multiplex PCR, producing 87-bp fragments spanning the CDR3 region. Amplicons were sequenced on the Illumina HiSeq platform. The paper's processing steps were these. PCR bias was corrected computationally using synthetic template baselines, and reads within Hamming distance 2 were collapsed, with unmergeable singletons discarded. By aligning reads against IMGT, V, D and J genes, CDR3 length, and insertions or deletions at six rearrangement sites were assigned. Within each subset, clonotype counts were normalized to sorted cell number, after which true diversity and Gini coefficients were computed with the tcR R package. Repertoire sharing was quantified using the overlap coefficient calculated on TCRB nucleotide sequences. Out-of-frame TCRB sequences from naive cells were analyzed to stand in for the pre-selection repertoire. TCRdb re-hosts the immuneACCESS table, in-frame sequences only. Its copies lack some clones; in the studies checked, an unresolved V gene accounts for under half of them, and the cause for the rest is not known. The DNA was the basis for D and trimming; V, J and clone size are from that table. Recorded for this sample are nearly 250,000 clones; around 65% of them occurred a single time. The top ten clones comprise around 0.057% of the sample.

Each donor gave one peripheral blood draw, roughly 0.12 L on average, collected into heparinised tubes. Naive, central memory, regulatory and stem cell-like memory CD4+ T cells were sorted on a BD FACSAria II using a panel including CD45RO, CCR7, CD25, CD127, CD95 and CD27. A purity above 95% was achieved for all sorted populations. PBMCs were isolated immediately by Lymphoprep density gradient centrifugation and stained directly without culture. So that batch effects would be minimized, each experiment stained and sorted samples in pairs, pairing one healthy donor with one patient. The V gene is TRBV29-1 and the J gene is TRBJ1-1; the D gene cannot be resolved reliably. Material: naive CD4+ T cells from blood. Sample cell subset or site, as interpreted from the label and publication: true naive CD4+ T cells. This receptor was obtained from a man aged 25-45 years in good health. CDR3 region: CSVTDRRHGEAFF. The DNA sequence is as follows: TGCAGCGTCACCGACCGAAGACACGGTGAAGCTTTCTTT.